The 10 T cell receptor beta chains below all came from one sample that was sequenced in a study of blood T cells in healthy people across ages. Alongside a J-beta primer mix, a sample-barcoded 5' primer served in a second PCR lasting about 7 to 12 cycles. Each CDR3 protein is one row after TCRdb ran MiXCR on the 5' RACE reads. The sample has roughly 720,000 distinct CDR3 sequences, about 53% seen once; the top ten hold 41%. Sequencing was done on a sample of blood. Receptors originate from a man older than 75 in good health.

The V gene is TRBV6-6, the J gene TRBJ1-2; D not resolved. Deletions cut 4 bases from V and 4 bases from J, with 13 bases between. Germline V lookup: CDR1 MNHNY, CDR2 SVGAGI (reference sequence). CDR3 length: 14 amino acids. In DNA, the CDR3 is TGTGCCAGCAGTTTGGAGTCCAGTCCCTATGGCTACACCTTC. This sequence encodes CASSLESSPYGYTF.

The chain uses TRBV5-1 and TRBJ2-7, with a possible D match to TRBD2 (6 bases). In germline, CDR1 is SGHRS, CDR2 YFSETQ. This CDR3 spans 11 amino acids. Trimming took off 7 bases at V and 12 bases at J, with 17 bases between the two ends. The CDR3 DNA reads TGCGCCAGCTTTGAAGCGGGCCCTCGGTACTTC. Protein: CASFEAGPRYF.

The chain is built from TRBV3-1 and TRBJ2-1, with D maybe TRBD1 (5 bases). The germline CDR1 and CDR2 sequences are LGHDT and YNNKEL (reference sequence). This CDR3 contains 14 residues. The V gene lost 3 bases and the J gene lost 10 bases, with 16 bases spanning the gap. The CDR3 region has the DNA TGTGCCAGCAGCCAGGACCTCACAGGAAGCGAGCAGTTCTTC. Its translation: CASSQDLTGSEQFF.

Notes on this clonotype: One end of the junction fails to match germline, which may point to a read error. The chain couples TRBV5-1 to TRBJ1-2; D is possibly TRBD1 (5 bases). The germline V gene has CDR1 SGHRS and CDR2 YFSETQ. This CDR3 is 14 amino acids long. CDR3 in DNA: TGCGCCGGCAGCTTGGGGGACCCTGGCTATGGCTACACCTTC. It specifies CAGSLGDPGYGYTF.

This clonotype was picked up a small number of times. V and J are TRBV6-1 and TRBJ1-2; perhaps TRBD1 as D (5 bases). Germline V gives CDR1 MNHNS, CDR2 SASEGT. The CDR3 loop spans 15 amino acids. The V and J ends lost 1 base and 5 bases respectively, with 14 bases between them. CDR3 in amino acids: CASSEGGYGGYGYTF. The DNA of the CDR3 is TGTGCCAGCAGTGAAGGGGGCTACGGAGGGTATGGCTACACCTTC.

The gene calls are TRBV5-1 and TRBJ2-3; D uncertain. CDR3 length: 12 residues. Germline CDR1 SGHRS, CDR2 YFSETQ. V dropped 3 bases and J dropped 14 bases, with 16 bases sitting between them. The chain's CDR3 is CASSSEGKYAYF. The CDR3 bases are TGCGCCAGCAGCTCCGAAGGGAAATACGCGTATTTT.

The chain uses TRBV20-1 and TRBJ2-3; D is ambiguous. With 1 base removed from V and 3 bases from J, the gap between germline ends came to 14 bases. Germline V gives CDR1 DFQATT, CDR2 SNEGSKA (reference sequence). This CDR3 is built from 15 residues. CDR3 in DNA: TGCAGTGCTAGAGGCGCTCCGAAGCTTACAGATACGCAGTATTTT. Translation gives CSARGAPKLTDTQYF.

This clonotype occurred a few times. This chain uses TRBV6-5 with TRBJ1-2, with D perhaps matching TRBD1 (5 bases). Germline V gene sequence: CDR1 MNHEY, CDR2 SVGAGI. The length of the CDR3 is 15 residues. The ends were cut back, 2 bases at V and 1 base at J, with 11 bases in the middle. The CDR3 sequence: CASSYGGRHNYGYTF. CDR3 coding DNA: TGTGCCAGCAGTTACGGGGGGAGACATAACTATGGCTACACCTTC.

The DNA for the CDR3 is TGCGCCAGCAGCTTGACGGCGTCGGGGCCCTACGAGCAGTACTTC. Translation gives CASSLTASGPYEQYF. This chain links TRBV5-1 with TRBJ2-7; D may match TRBD1 or TRBD2 (5 bases each). Germline lookup yields CDR1 SGHRS and CDR2 YFSETQ. V lost 1 base and J lost 2, with 13 bases in between. The CDR3 is made up of 15 amino acids.

This chain links TRBV7-8 with TRBJ2-7; D call uncertain. The CDR3 contains 14 residues. The germline gives CDR1 SGHVS, CDR2 FQNEAQ. V was shortened by 1 base and J by 0 bases, with 7 bases between the two germline ends. The CDR3 DNA sequence: TGTGCCAGCAGCTTAGTACCCTTCTCCTACGAGCAGTACTTC. It translates to CASSLVPFSYEQYF.